This T cell receptor (beta chain) was obtained from a study of blood T cell repertoires in COVID-19. Across the whole study: T cells, B-cell-depleted T cells, or PBMCs supplied cDNA or gDNA.

The CDR3 consists of 12 residues. CDR1 is MNHEY and CDR2 is SMNVEV in the germline V gene (reference sequence). The junction had 2 bases not matched to a gene; V was cut back by 10 bases and J by 2 bases. Assay: immunoSEQ multiplex PCR; the TCRdb copy retains only in-frame clones and omits some. The data hold 140,000 to 150,000 clones, with around four fifths observed a single time. The gene calls are TRBV27 and TRBJ2-1; 7 positions match TRBD1. The sequenced sample consisted of peripheral blood. This sequence was found in a woman between 35 and 50 years old with active or convalescent COVID-19. CDR3 region: CATTGAYNEQFF. CDR3 bases: TGTGCCACCACAGGGGCCTACAATGAGCAGTTCTTC.